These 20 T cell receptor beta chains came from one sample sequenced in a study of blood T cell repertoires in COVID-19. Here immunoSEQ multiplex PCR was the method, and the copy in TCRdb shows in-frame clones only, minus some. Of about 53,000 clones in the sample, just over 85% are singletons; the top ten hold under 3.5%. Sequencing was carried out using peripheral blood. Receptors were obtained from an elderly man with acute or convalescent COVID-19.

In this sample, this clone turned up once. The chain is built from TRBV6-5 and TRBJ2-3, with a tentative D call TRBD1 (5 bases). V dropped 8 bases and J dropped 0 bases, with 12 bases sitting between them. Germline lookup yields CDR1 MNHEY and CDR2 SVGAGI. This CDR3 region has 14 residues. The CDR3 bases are TGTGCCAGCCGCAAGGGGCCGAGCACAGATACGCAGTATTTT. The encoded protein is CASRKGPSTDTQYF.

The chain's CDR3 is CAISPGTETSGYTF. DNA for the CDR3: TGTGCCATCAGTCCAGGGACAGAGACAAGTGGCTACACCTTC. The J gene is TRBJ1-2, the V gene TRBV10-3; 7 bases are shared with TRBD1. There are 14 residues in the CDR3. Germline lookup yields CDR1 ENHRY and CDR2 SYGVKD. J gave up 7 bases and V 5 bases, and 10 bases lay outside the gene matches.

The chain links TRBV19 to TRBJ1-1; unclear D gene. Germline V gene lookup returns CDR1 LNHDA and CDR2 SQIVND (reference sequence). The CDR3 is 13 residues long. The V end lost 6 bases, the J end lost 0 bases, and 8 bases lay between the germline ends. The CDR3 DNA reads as TGTGCCAGTAGAGCGCGGATGAACACTGAAGCTTTCTTT. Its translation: CASRARMNTEAFF.

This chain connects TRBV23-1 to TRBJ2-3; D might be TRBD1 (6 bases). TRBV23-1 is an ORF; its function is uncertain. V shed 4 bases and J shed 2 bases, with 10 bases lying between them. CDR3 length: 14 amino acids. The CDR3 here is CASSPDRLTDTQYF. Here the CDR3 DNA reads TGCGCCAGCAGTCCTGACAGGCTCACAGATACGCAGTATTTT.

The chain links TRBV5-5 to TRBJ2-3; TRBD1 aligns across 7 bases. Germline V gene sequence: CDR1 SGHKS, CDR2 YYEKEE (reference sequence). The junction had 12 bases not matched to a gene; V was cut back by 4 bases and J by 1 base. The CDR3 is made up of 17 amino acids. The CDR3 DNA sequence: TGTGCCAGCAGCCCGGTAGTTAGGACAGGTGGCACAGATACGCAGTATTTT. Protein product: CASSPVVRTGGTDTQYF. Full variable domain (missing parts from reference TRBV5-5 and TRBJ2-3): DAGVTQSPTHLIKTRGQQVTLRCSPISGHKSVSWYQQVLGQGPQFIFQYYEKEERGRGNFPDRFSARQFPNYSSELNVNALLLGDSALYLCASSPVVRTGGTDTQYFGPGTRLTVL.

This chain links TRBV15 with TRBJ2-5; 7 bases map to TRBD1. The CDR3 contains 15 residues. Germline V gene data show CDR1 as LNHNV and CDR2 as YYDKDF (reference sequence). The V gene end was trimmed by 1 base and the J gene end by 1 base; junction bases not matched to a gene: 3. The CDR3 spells CATSRGRTGQETQYF. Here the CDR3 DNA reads TGTGCCACCAGCAGAGGCCGGACAGGCCAAGAGACCCAGTACTTC.

The CDR3 sequence: CASSPSLLDSRNYGYTF. In DNA form, the CDR3 reads TGTGCCAGCAGCCCTTCCCTACTGGACAGCCGAAACTATGGCTACACCTTC. The V and J genes are TRBV7-2 and TRBJ1-2, with a tentative D call TRBD1 (6 bases). Germline CDR1 is SGHTA and CDR2 is FQGNSA. This CDR3 has 17 amino acids. Deletions cut 5 bases from V and 2 bases from J, with 21 bases between.

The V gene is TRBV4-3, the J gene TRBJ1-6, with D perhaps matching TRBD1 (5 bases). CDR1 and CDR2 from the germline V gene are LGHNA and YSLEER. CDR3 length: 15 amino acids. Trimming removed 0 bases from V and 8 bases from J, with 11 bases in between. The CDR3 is CASSQESRQYSPLHF. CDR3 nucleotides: TGCGCCAGCAGCCAAGAATCCAGACAGTATTCACCCCTCCACTTT.

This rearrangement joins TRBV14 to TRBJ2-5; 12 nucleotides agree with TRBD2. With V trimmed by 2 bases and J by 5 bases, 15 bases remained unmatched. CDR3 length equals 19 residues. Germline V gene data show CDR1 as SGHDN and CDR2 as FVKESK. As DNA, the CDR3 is TGTGCCAGCAGCCAACTCGACCGGCTAGCGGGGGGGCTGGGGGAGACCCAGTACTTC. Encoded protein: CASSQLDRLAGGLGETQYF. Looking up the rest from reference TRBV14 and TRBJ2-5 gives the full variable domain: EAGVTQFPSHSVIEKGQTVTLRCDPISGHDNLYWYRRVMGKEIKFLLHFVKESKQDESGMPNNRFLAERTGGTYSTLKVQPAELEDSGVYFCASSQLDRLAGGLGETQYFGPGTRLLVL.

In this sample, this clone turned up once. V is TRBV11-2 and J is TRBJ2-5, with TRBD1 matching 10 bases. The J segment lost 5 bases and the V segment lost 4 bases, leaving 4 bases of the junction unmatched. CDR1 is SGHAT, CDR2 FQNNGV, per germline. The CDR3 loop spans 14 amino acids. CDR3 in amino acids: CASSYDRGRETQYF. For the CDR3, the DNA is TGTGCCAGCAGCTACGACAGGGGGCGTGAGACCCAGTACTTC.

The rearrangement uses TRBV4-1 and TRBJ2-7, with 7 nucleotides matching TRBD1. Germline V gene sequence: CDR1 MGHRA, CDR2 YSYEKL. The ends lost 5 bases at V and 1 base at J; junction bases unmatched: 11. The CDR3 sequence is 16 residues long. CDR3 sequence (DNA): TGCGCCAGCAGCTACCGGTCGGGACAGCAATCCTACGAGCAGTACTTC. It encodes CASSYRSGQQSYEQYF.

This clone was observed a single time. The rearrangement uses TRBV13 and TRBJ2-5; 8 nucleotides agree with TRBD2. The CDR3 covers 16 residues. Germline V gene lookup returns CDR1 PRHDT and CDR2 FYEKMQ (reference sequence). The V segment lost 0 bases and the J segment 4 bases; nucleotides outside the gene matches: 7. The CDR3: CASSLGGGGPLETQYF. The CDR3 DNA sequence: TGTGCCAGCAGCTTAGGTGGCGGGGGGCCTTTAGAGACCCAGTACTTC.

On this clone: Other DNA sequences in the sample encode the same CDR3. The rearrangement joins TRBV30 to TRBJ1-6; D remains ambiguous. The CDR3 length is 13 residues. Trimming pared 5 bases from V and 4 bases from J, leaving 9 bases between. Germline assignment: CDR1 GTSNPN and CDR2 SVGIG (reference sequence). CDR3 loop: CAWVASYNSPLHF. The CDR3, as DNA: TGTGCCTGGGTGGCCAGTTATAATTCACCCCTCCACTTT.

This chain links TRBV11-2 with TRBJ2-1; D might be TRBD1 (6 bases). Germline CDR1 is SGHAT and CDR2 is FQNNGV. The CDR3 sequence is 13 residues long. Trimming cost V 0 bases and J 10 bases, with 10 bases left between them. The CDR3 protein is CASSLERQAEQFF. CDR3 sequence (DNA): TGTGCCAGCAGCTTAGAGAGACAGGCCGAGCAGTTCTTC.

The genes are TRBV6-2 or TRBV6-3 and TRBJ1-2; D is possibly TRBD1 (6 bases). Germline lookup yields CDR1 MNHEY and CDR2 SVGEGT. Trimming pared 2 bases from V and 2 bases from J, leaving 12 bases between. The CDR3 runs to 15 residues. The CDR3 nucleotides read TGTGCCAGCAGTTACGAGGGCAGGGGAAACTATGGCTACACCTTC. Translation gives CASSYEGRGNYGYTF.

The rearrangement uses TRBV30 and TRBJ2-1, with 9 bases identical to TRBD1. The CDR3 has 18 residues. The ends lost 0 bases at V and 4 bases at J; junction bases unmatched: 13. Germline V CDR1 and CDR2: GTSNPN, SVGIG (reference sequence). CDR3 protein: CAWSVPPSGTGLYNEQFF. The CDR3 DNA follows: TGTGCCTGGAGTGTACCTCCTTCAGGGACAGGGTTATACAATGAGCAGTTCTTC.

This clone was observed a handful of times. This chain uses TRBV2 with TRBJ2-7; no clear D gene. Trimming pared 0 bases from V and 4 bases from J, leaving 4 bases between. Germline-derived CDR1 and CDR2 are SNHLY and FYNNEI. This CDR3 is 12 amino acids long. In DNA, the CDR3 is TGTGCCAGCAGTGAAGCCCCGTACGAGCAGTACTTC. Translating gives CASSEAPYEQYF.

The CDR3 here is CSVWDNFYNEQFF. CDR3 nucleotide sequence: TGCAGCGTTTGGGACAACTTTTACAATGAGCAGTTCTTC. The chain employs TRBV29-1 and TRBJ2-1; tentative D call: TRBD1 (6 bases). The CDR3 has 13 amino acids. V was clipped by 5 bases and J by 4 bases, with 12 bases between them. Looked up from germline, CDR1 is SQVTM and CDR2 is ANQGSEA.

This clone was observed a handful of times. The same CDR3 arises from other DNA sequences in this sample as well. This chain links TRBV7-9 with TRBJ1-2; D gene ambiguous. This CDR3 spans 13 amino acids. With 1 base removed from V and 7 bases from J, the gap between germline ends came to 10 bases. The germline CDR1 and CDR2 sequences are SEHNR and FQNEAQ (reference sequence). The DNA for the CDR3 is TGTGCCAGCAGCTTAGGAGGGAGGCTTGGCTACACCTTC. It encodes CASSLGGRLGYTF.

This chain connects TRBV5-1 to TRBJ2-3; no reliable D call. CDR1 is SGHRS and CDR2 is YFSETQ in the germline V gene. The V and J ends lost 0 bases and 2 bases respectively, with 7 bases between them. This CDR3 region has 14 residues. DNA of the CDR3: TGCGCCAGCAGCTTGGGACTTTCCACAGATACGCAGTATTTT. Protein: CASSLGLSTDTQYF.